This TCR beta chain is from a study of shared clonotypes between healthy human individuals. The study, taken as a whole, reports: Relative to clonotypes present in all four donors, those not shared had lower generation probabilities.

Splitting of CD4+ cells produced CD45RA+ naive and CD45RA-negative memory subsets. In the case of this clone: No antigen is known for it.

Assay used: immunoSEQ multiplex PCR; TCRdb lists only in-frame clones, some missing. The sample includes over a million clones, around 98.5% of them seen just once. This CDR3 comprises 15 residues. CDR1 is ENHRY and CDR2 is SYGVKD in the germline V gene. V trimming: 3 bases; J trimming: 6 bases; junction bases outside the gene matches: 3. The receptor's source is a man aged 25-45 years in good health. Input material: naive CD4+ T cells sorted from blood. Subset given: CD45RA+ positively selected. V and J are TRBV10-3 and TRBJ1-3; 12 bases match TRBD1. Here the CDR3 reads CAISDSGQGANTIYF. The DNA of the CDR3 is TGTGCCATCAGTGACTCGGGACAGGGGGCAAACACCATATATTTT.